A single sample gave rise to the 26 T cell receptor beta chains below, sequenced in a study of cytomegalovirus exposure and HLA in healthy donors. The PCR was carried out with 60 Vbeta primers and 13 Jbeta primers. Sequenced by immunoSEQ multiplex PCR; TCRdb stores in-frame clones only, minus some. The data show about 130,000 clones, roughly 75% seen once. The material sequenced was PBMCs. The receptors here all came from a man between 25 and 39 years old in good health and CMV-seronegative.

The chain links TRBV7-9 to TRBJ1-2, with D uncertain. Germline V lookup: CDR1 SEHNR, CDR2 FQNEAQ (reference sequence). The CDR3 runs to 15 residues. Trimming stripped 1 base from V and 4 bases from J, with 13 bases between. CDR3: CASSLGYTEGYGYTF. The DNA for the CDR3 is TGTGCCAGCAGCTTAGGCTACACGGAGGGCTATGGCTACACCTTC. The complete variable domain, with remaining parts taken from reference TRBV7-9 and TRBJ1-2, reads DTGVSQNPRHKITKRGQNVTFRCDPISEHNRLYWYRQTLGQGPEFLTYFQNEAQLEKSRLLSDRFSAERPKGSFSTLEIQRTEQGDSAMYLCASSLGYTEGYGYTFGSGTRLTVV.

This chain links TRBV11-2 with TRBJ1-5; D is unresolved. V was clipped by 1 base and J by 5 bases, with 3 bases between them. The CDR3 spans 12 residues. CDR1 SGHAT and CDR2 FQNNGV come from the germline V gene. This CDR3 reads CASSLADQPQHF. The CDR3 bases are TGTGCCAGCAGCTTAGCAGATCAGCCCCAGCATTTT.

J is TRBJ2-3 and V is TRBV5-1; a weak D match, TRBD2 (6 bases). Germline V gives CDR1 SGHRS, CDR2 YFSETQ. V gave up 8 bases and J gave up 0 bases, with 10 bases separating them. The CDR3 has 13 amino acids. In nucleotides, the CDR3 is TGCGCCAGTGCGGGATTTAGCACAGATACGCAGTATTTT. Translated: CASAGFSTDTQYF.

The chain has TRBV29-1 and TRBJ2-1; D is unclear. The V end lost 7 bases, the J end lost 6 bases, and 13 bases lay between the germline ends. The CDR3 length is 12 residues. Germline CDR1 is SQVTM and CDR2 is ANQGSEA. CDR3 residues: CSAPATGNEQFF. In nucleotides, the CDR3 is TGCAGCGCACCGGCGACTGGCAATGAGCAGTTCTTC.

The sample holds a few counts of this clone. The rearrangement uses TRBV9 and TRBJ1-4; weak D call: TRBD1 (5 bases). Deletions cut 6 bases from V and 7 bases from J, with 13 bases between. The CDR3 contains 13 residues. Germline V gene lookup returns CDR1 SGDLS and CDR2 YYNGEE. CDR3 loop: CASTRGVGEKLFF. The DNA for the CDR3 is TGTGCCAGCACCCGGGGGGTGGGTGAAAAACTGTTTTTT.

V gene TRBV19 combines with J gene TRBJ1-2; D is uncertain. The CDR3 is 13 residues long. V shed 5 bases and J shed 0 bases, with 7 bases lying between them. Germline values: CDR1 LNHDA, CDR2 SQIVND (reference sequence). This chain's CDR3 is CASSHSPNYGYTF. The DNA of the CDR3 is TGTGCCAGTAGTCACAGTCCTAACTATGGCTACACCTTC.

The J gene is TRBJ2-7, the V gene TRBV11-2, with 8 positions matching TRBD1. CDR3 length equals 13 residues. Germline V gene sequence: CDR1 SGHAT, CDR2 FQNNGV. The ends lost 4 bases at V and 6 bases at J; junction bases unmatched: 5. This chain's CDR3 is CASSSGQVTEQYF. The CDR3 bases are TGTGCCAGCAGCTCGGGACAGGTAACCGAGCAGTACTTC.

This clone was recorded a few times. The chain couples TRBV14 to TRBJ1-4, with D unresolved. The CDR3 runs 16 residues. The V gene's germline CDR1 is SGHDN and CDR2 FVKESK. V was cut by 1 base and J by 6 bases, with 15 bases left in between. CDR3 loop: CASSQVPGTSHEKLFF. CDR3 DNA: TGTGCCAGCAGCCAAGTCCCTGGCACCTCGCATGAAAAACTGTTTTTT.

The gene calls are TRBV5-1 and TRBJ2-7, with 8 bases matching TRBD1. V shed 4 bases, J shed 1 base, and the junction held 7 bases outside the gene matches. This CDR3 is 15 amino acids long. Germline V CDR1 and CDR2: SGHRS, YFSETQ. CDR3 sequence: CASSIGQGRSYEQYF. The CDR3 DNA reads TGCGCCAGCAGCATCGGACAGGGAAGGTCCTACGAGCAGTACTTC.

The chain employs TRBV5-6 and TRBJ1-1, with 7 bases identical to TRBD1. This CDR3 has 15 amino acids. CDR1 SGHDT and CDR2 YYEEEE come from the germline V gene. Unmatched junction bases numbered 12, after V lost 5 bases and J lost 5 bases. CDR3 sequence: CASSFTKSRGTEAFF. In nucleotides, the CDR3 is TGTGCCAGCAGTTTCACAAAAAGCAGGGGGACTGAAGCTTTCTTT.

The chain recombines TRBV15 with TRBJ1-4; D remains unclear. The germline CDR1 and CDR2 sequences are LNHNV and YYDKDF (reference sequence). Trimming left V 1 base short and J 7 bases short, with 10 bases between. The CDR3 is made up of 14 amino acids. The CDR3 protein is CATSRVRDGEKLFF. CDR3 nucleotide sequence: TGTGCCACCAGCAGAGTCCGGGATGGTGAAAAACTGTTTTTT.

The V and J genes are TRBV9 and TRBJ2-3, with 7 nucleotides matching TRBD1. The CDR3 has 15 residues. Germline lookup yields CDR1 SGDLS and CDR2 YYNGEE. V shed 2 bases, J shed 5 bases, and the junction held 8 bases outside the gene matches. The CDR3 reads CASSVLRDSLDTQYF. In nucleotides, the CDR3 is TGTGCCAGCAGCGTGTTACGGGACAGTCTAGATACGCAGTATTTT.

V is TRBV2 and J is TRBJ1-5, with D uncertain. Germline CDR1 and CDR2: SNHLY and FYNNEI. CDR3 length: 14 amino acids. Between the trimmed V and J ends, which lost 6 bases and 4 bases, there was a span of 13 bases. DNA of the CDR3: TGTGCCAGCAGCTCTTTGGCGGGGAATCAGCCCCAGCATTTT. Translation: CASSSLAGNQPQHF.

V gene TRBV7-2 combines with J gene TRBJ1-1; 9 nucleotides line up with TRBD1. With 3 bases clipped from V and 6 bases from J, the junction kept 8 bases outside the gene matches. The CDR3 totals 15 residues. The germline V gene encodes CDR1 SGHTA and CDR2 FQGNSA. CDR3 amino acids: CASSFNRGLLSEAFF. The CDR3 region has the DNA TGTGCCAGCAGCTTCAACAGGGGGCTCCTCTCTGAAGCTTTCTTT. Combining the CDR3 with reference TRBV7-2 and TRBJ1-1 gives the whole variable domain GAGVSQSPSNKVTEKGKDVELRCDPISGHTALYWYRQSLGQGLEFLIYFQGNSAPDKSGLPSDRFSAERTGGSVSTLTIQRTQQEDSAVYLCASSFNRGLLSEAFFGQGTRLTVV.

V usage is TRBV5-1 and J usage is TRBJ2-1; 12 nucleotides align to TRBD1. The CDR3 is 15 amino acids. Germline V gene sequence: CDR1 SGHRS, CDR2 YFSETQ. V shed 3 bases, J shed 12 bases, and the junction held 10 bases outside the gene matches. CDR3 DNA sequence: TGCGCCAGCAGCTCAGGGACAGGGGGCTTAATTGCGCAGTTCTTC. Translated, it gives CASSSGTGGLIAQFF.

The chain uses TRBV5-4 and TRBJ2-5; D unresolved. The length of the CDR3 is 14 residues. Trimming took 2 bases from V and 4 from J, leaving 12 bases between them. Germline CDR1 and CDR2: SGHNT and YYREEE (reference sequence). CDR3 nucleotide sequence: TGTGCCAGCAGCTTTGTTGACCCAGGAGAGACCCAGTACTTC. It encodes CASSFVDPGETQYF.

This sequence joins TRBV5-6 and TRBJ2-1, with 10 bases fitting TRBD2. The CDR3 has 16 amino acids. Germline assignment: CDR1 SGHDT and CDR2 YYEEEE. V gave up 4 bases and J gave up 10 bases; unmatched junction bases: 14. The CDR3 is CASSPRGLAFSWEQFF. The CDR3 DNA follows: TGTGCCAGCAGCCCGCGGGGACTAGCGTTTTCTTGGGAGCAGTTCTTC.

This CDR3 is CASSLRQGPSTDTQYF. CDR3 sequence (DNA): TGCGCCAGCAGCTTGAGACAGGGGCCTAGCACAGATACGCAGTATTTT. The genes are TRBV5-1 and TRBJ2-3, with 8 bases identical to TRBD1. J lost 0 bases, V lost 1 base, and 4 bases had no gene match. CDR1 and CDR2 (germline): SGHRS, YFSETQ. The CDR3 covers 16 residues.

With respect to this clone: The junction departs from the called germline gene at one end, perhaps through a read error. The genes are TRBV6-5 and TRBJ2-1; D gene uncertain. The CDR3 length is 14 residues. The V gene's germline CDR1 is MNHEY and CDR2 SVGAGI. The CDR3 protein is CASSYSPSYSEQFF. For the CDR3, the DNA is TGTGCCAGCAGTTACTCGCCATCCTACAGTGAGCAGTTCTTC.

The chain joins TRBV4-2 to TRBJ2-7, with 7 bases fitting TRBD1. CDR3 length equals 15 residues. J gave up 0 bases and V 0 bases, and 2 bases lay outside the gene matches. CDR1 is LGHNA and CDR2 is YNFKEQ in the germline V gene. CDR3 nucleotides: TGTGCCAGCAGCCAAGACGCAGGGGGCTCCTACGAGCAGTACTTC. Protein product: CASSQDAGGSYEQYF.

The gene calls are TRBV27 and TRBJ2-5, with 7 bases matching TRBD2. CDR1 is MNHEY, CDR2 SMNVEV, per germline (reference sequence). V lost 2 bases to trimming and J lost 7 bases; unmatched junction nucleotides: 4. The CDR3 is 13 residues long. CDR3 amino acids: CASSLGAGATQYF. In nucleotides, the CDR3 is TGTGCCAGCAGTTTAGGTGCGGGAGCGACCCAGTACTTC.

The rearrangement joins TRBV5-4 to TRBJ1-1, with 8 bases identical to TRBD1. CDR1 and CDR2 (germline): SGHNT, YYREEE (reference sequence). Trimming removed 3 bases from V and 4 bases from J; junction bases left unmatched: 5. The CDR3 spans 14 residues. DNA of the CDR3: TGTGCCAGCAGCTCCTCAGGGGGCCGCACTGAAGCTTTCTTT. Its translation is CASSSSGGRTEAFF.

The chain is built from TRBV5-4 and TRBJ1-2; D is possibly TRBD1 (6 bases). Germline assignment: CDR1 SGHNT and CDR2 YYREEE (reference sequence). Between the trimmed V and J ends, which lost 3 bases and 2 bases, there was a span of 11 bases. The CDR3 has 14 residues. The CDR3, as DNA: TGTGCCAGCAGCTCCGGACAGCAAAACTATGGCTACACCTTC. It codes for CASSSGQQNYGYTF.

The V gene is TRBV6-6, the J gene TRBJ2-5, with TRBD1 matching over 10 bases. The V gene's germline CDR1 is MNHNY and CDR2 SVGAGI (reference sequence). The length of the CDR3 is 13 residues. V was clipped by 9 bases and J by 4 bases; unmatched bases: 5. CDR3 sequence: CASQTGGSETQYF. For the CDR3, the DNA is TGTGCCAGTCAGACAGGGGGCTCAGAGACCCAGTACTTC.

This clone was seen only once. V usage is TRBV18 and J usage is TRBJ2-2; 11 bases agree with TRBD2. CDR1 is KGHSH and CDR2 is LQKENI in the germline V gene. The CDR3 is made up of 18 amino acids. V trimming: 1 base; J trimming: 5 bases; junction bases outside the gene matches: 9. Written as DNA, the CDR3 is TGTGCCAGCTCACCACTATCACTAGCGGGAGCTGGTACCGGGGAGCTGTTTTTT. Its protein product is CASSPLSLAGAGTGELFF.

V and J are TRBV11-2 and TRBJ2-7, with 11 bases identical to TRBD1. Germline V gene data show CDR1 as SGHAT and CDR2 as FQNNGV. Trimming at V came to 4 bases and at J to 3 bases, leaving 8 bases not matched to a gene. CDR3 length: 16 residues. CDR3 in amino acids: CASSSRWTGGSYEQYF. CDR3 DNA: TGTGCCAGCAGCTCCCGGTGGACAGGGGGCAGCTACGAGCAGTACTTC. Supplemented by reference TRBV11-2 and TRBJ2-7, the full variable domain reads EAGVAQSPRYKIIEKRQSVAFWCNPISGHATLYWYQQILGQGPKLLIQFQNNGVVDDSQLPKDRFSAERLKGVDSTLKIQPAKLEDSAVYLCASSSRWTGGSYEQYFGPGTRLTVT.